The 9 T cell receptor beta chains in this list originate from one sample, sequenced in a study of shared clonotypes between healthy human individuals. TCRdb's table, derived via immunoSEQ multiplex PCR, lists solely in-frame clones and lacks some. The sample contains around 2.1 million clones, approximately 94% of which appear only once. Sequenced sample: naive CD4+ T cells sorted from blood. Subset noted: CD45RA+ positively selected. These TCRs come from a man younger than 35 in good health.

This clone was seen only a few times. This rearrangement joins TRBV18 to TRBJ1-6; no reliable D call. In germline, CDR1 is KGHSH, CDR2 LQKENI. This CDR3 comprises 15 residues. Trimming stripped 3 bases from V and 5 bases from J, with 11 bases between. The CDR3 DNA is TGTGCCAGCTCACCCTCGAAGGACCATAATTCACCCCTCCACTTT. This translates into CASSPSKDHNSPLHF.

The chain is built from TRBV15 and TRBJ2-7; 7 bases match TRBD1. J gave up 3 bases and V 4 bases, and 9 bases lay outside the gene matches. The CDR3 spans 15 residues. Germline V lookup: CDR1 LNHNV, CDR2 YYDKDF (reference sequence). The CDR3 DNA follows: TGTGCCACCAGCACCTACAGGGGTTCAGACTACGAGCAGTACTTC. Protein: CATSTYRGSDYEQYF.

J is TRBJ1-4 and V is TRBV10-3, with 8 positions matching TRBD1. The V and J ends lost 3 bases and 3 bases, in that order; junction bases with no gene match: 12. The CDR3 consists of 18 residues. Germline CDR1 reads ENHRY; CDR2 reads SYGVKD. CDR3 sequence: CAISEGTGPLRANEKLFF. The CDR3 region has the DNA TGTGCCATCAGTGAAGGGACAGGACCCCTGCGGGCTAATGAAAAACTGTTTTTT.

The rearrangement joins TRBV10-3 to TRBJ1-2; D gene unclear. The CDR3 contains 14 residues. Germline V gene sequence: CDR1 ENHRY, CDR2 SYGVKD. Trimming shortened V by 4 bases and J by 5 bases, and 14 bases separated the two germline ends. CDR3 in amino acids: CAISAGSLGYGYTF. The CDR3 coding sequence is TGTGCCATCAGTGCTGGTTCTCTCGGTTATGGCTACACCTTC.

V is TRBV6-4 and J is TRBJ1-6, with a weak D call TRBD1 (6 bases). This CDR3 is 14 amino acids long. V was trimmed by 3 bases and J by 6 bases, leaving 9 bases between them. Per germline, CDR1 MRHNA and CDR2 SNTAGT. This CDR3 reads CASSEQGGNSPLHF. The CDR3 DNA is TGTGCCAGCAGTGAACAAGGGGGTAATTCACCCCTCCACTTT.

The CDR3 reads CASSLAAGADTQYF. CDR3 nucleotides: TGTGCCAGCAGCTTGGCGGCGGGGGCAGATACGCAGTATTTT. This chain connects TRBV5-4 to TRBJ2-3, with 7 bases aligning to TRBD2. Trimming cost V 0 bases and J 4 bases; bases outside gene matches: 2. The CDR3 sequence is 14 residues long. Germline CDR1 and CDR2: SGHNT and YYREEE (reference sequence). Full variable domain (rest looked up from reference TRBV5-4 and TRBJ2-3): ETGVTQSPTHLIKTRGQQVTLRCSSQSGHNTVSWYQQALGQGPQFIFQYYREEENGRGNFPPRFSGLQFPNYSSELNVNALELDDSALYLCASSLAAGADTQYFGPGTRLTVL.

For the CDR3, the DNA is TGTGCCAGCAGCTTGGGGACTAGCAGCTCCTACGAGCAGTACTTC. It codes for CASSLGTSSSYEQYF. The rearrangement uses TRBV5-6 and TRBJ2-7, with TRBD2 matching 8 bases. CDR1 is SGHDT, CDR2 YYEEEE, per germline. Germline trimming cut 0 bases from V and 0 bases from J; bases unmatched to any gene: 2. The CDR3 runs to 15 residues.

The chain couples TRBV19 to TRBJ2-1; 13 bases line up with TRBD2. This CDR3 spans 17 amino acids. Germline trimming cut 4 bases from V and 7 bases from J; bases unmatched to any gene: 10. Germline V gene lookup returns CDR1 LNHDA and CDR2 SQIVND (reference sequence). The CDR3 is CASSTSGTSGERNEQFF. The CDR3 coding sequence is TGTGCCAGTAGTACTTCCGGGACTAGCGGGGAGAGGAATGAGCAGTTCTTC.

The chain recombines TRBV5-8 with TRBJ1-6; D is possibly TRBD1 (5 bases). The CDR3 length is 15 residues. The germline V gene encodes CDR1 SGHTS and CDR2 YDEGEE. V was trimmed by 4 bases and J by 11 bases, leaving 19 bases between them. The CDR3 sequence: CASSQTGTQQAPLHF. The CDR3 DNA follows: TGTGCCAGCAGCCAAACGGGGACGCAGCAGGCACCCCTCCACTTT.